This T cell receptor beta chain was profiled in a study of T cell clonality in common variable immunodeficiency. Each donor provided about 5 to 9 ml of heparinized whole blood. Germline loops: CDR1 SNHLY, CDR2 FYNNEI. V lost 1 base to trimming and J lost 5 bases; unmatched junction nucleotides: 4. CDR3 length equals 15 residues. This clone was recorded many times. Its target is not known. The observed sequence ends 3 residues before the CDR3 terminus, with the missing tail filled in from the germline J gene. Study results and caveats: CVID patient heterogeneity limited repertoire-clinical complication correlations. The cause of increased CVID clonality remains unclear without subpopulation sequencing. TCRbeta clonality was increased in CVID versus healthy controls.

Using immunoSEQ multiplex PCR, the repertoire was profiled, and TCRdb retains in-frame clones only, with some absent. The repertoire yields some 38,000 clones, none seen only once; the top ten contain 0.8% to 1%. Sequencing was performed on peripheral blood mononuclear cells. The genes are TRBV2 and TRBJ2-3; TRBD2 agrees at 9 bases. The sequence was obtained from a person aged 18 to 70 in good health. CDR3 region: CASSEVGLARDTQYF. CDR3 DNA, as far as it was read: TGTGCCAGCAGTGAAGTGGGACTAGCTAGAGATACG.